What follows are 14 T cell receptor beta chains derived from one specimen sequenced in a study of blood T cell repertoires in COVID-19. Sequencing used immunoSEQ multiplex PCR; TCRdb keeps in-frame clones, though not all of them. This sample yields some 80,000 clones, of which around four fifths are seen a single time; more than 9% belongs to the top ten. The sample was peripheral blood. Every receptor here comes from a human donor in a cohort sampled during active COVID-19.

This sequence joins TRBV5-1 and TRBJ1-4, with a weak D call TRBD1 (5 bases). Germline CDR1 is SGHRS and CDR2 is YFSETQ. V gave up 5 bases and J gave up 8 bases, with 16 bases separating them. The CDR3 runs 14 residues. CDR3 loop: CASSSGNGGEKLFF. The CDR3 DNA follows: TGCGCCAGCAGTTCAGGGAACGGTGGGGAAAAACTGTTTTTT.

This chain uses TRBV3-1 (or the pseudogene TRBV3-2) with TRBJ2-3, with D maybe TRBD2 (5 bases). The CDR3 consists of 13 residues. V was trimmed by 3 bases and J by 3 bases, leaving 7 bases between them. Germline V gene sequence: CDR1 LGHDT, CDR2 YNNKEL (reference sequence). The CDR3 loop reads CASSQRGTDTQYF. The CDR3 DNA reads as TGTGCCAGCAGCCAGCGCGGGACAGATACGCAGTATTTT.

This chain connects TRBV11-3 to TRBJ2-2; 10 bases match TRBD1. CDR3 length: 16 residues. In germline, CDR1 is SGHNT, CDR2 YENEEA. Losses at the gene ends were 1 base for V and 4 bases for J; bases not matched to a gene: 3. The CDR3 coding sequence is TGTGCCAGCAGCTTAGGACAGGGGGCGACCACCGGGGAGCTGTTTTTT. It codes for CASSLGQGATTGELFF. Full variable domain (remainder filled in from reference TRBV11-3 and TRBJ2-2): EAGVVQSPRYKIIEKKQPVAFWCNPISGHNTLYWYLQNLGQGPELLIRYENEEAVDDSQLPKDRFSAERLKGVDSTLKIQPAELGDSAVYLCASSLGQGATTGELFFGEGSRLTVL.

CDR3: CAISVGPGGLQDTQYF. CDR3 bases: TGTGCCATCAGTGTTGGGCCGGGGGGATTACAAGATACGCAGTATTTT. The chain couples TRBV10-3 to TRBJ2-3; 7 nucleotides match TRBD2. With 4 bases clipped from V and 5 bases from J, the junction kept 12 bases outside the gene matches. CDR1 is ENHRY, CDR2 SYGVKD, per germline. This CDR3 is 16 amino acids long.

This chain uses TRBV11-2 with TRBJ1-3; the D gene is possibly TRBD1 (5 bases). This CDR3 has 14 residues. V was clipped by 5 bases and J by 8 bases, with 16 bases between them. Germline loops: CDR1 SGHAT, CDR2 FQNNGV. CDR3 coding DNA: TGTGCCAGCAGCACAGAGGGGAGGGGCGACACCATATATTTT. It translates to CASSTEGRGDTIYF.

The chain links TRBV3-1 (or the pseudogene TRBV3-2) to TRBJ1-3; no clear D. Deletions cut 4 bases from V and 0 bases from J, with 7 bases between. The CDR3 sequence is 14 residues long. Germline CDR1 reads LGHDT; CDR2 reads YNNKEL (reference sequence). The CDR3 region has the DNA TGTGCCAGCAGCCCGAGCTACTCTGGAAACACCATATATTTT. Translating gives CASSPSYSGNTIYF.

The gene calls are TRBV3-1 (or the pseudogene TRBV3-2) and TRBJ2-7, with unresolved D. V was pared by 6 bases and J by 1 base, with 4 bases between. The CDR3 covers 11 residues. Germline-derived CDR1 and CDR2 are LGHDT and YNNKEL (reference sequence). This chain's CDR3 is CASRSSYEQYF. The CDR3 DNA reads TGTGCCAGCAGGTCTTCCTACGAGCAGTACTTC.

The chain couples TRBV7-3 to TRBJ2-5, with D perhaps TRBD2 (7 bases). CDR3 length: 14 residues. Germline V gene lookup returns CDR1 SGHTA and CDR2 FQGTGA. V was shortened by 5 bases and J by 1 base, with 11 bases between the two germline ends. The CDR3 loop reads CASSNGGAQETQYF. In DNA, the CDR3 is TGTGCCAGCAGCAATGGGGGGGCCCAAGAGACCCAGTACTTC. Supplemented by reference TRBV7-3 and TRBJ2-5, the full variable domain reads GAGVSQTPSNKVTEKGKYVELRCDPISGHTALYWYRQSLGQGPEFLIYFQGTGAADDSGLPNDRFFAVRPEGSVSTLKIQRTERGDSAVYLCASSNGGAQETQYFGPGTRLLVL.

This clone was detected only once. The V and J genes are TRBV5-1 and TRBJ2-3; D might be TRBD1 (6 bases). Germline V gene data show CDR1 as SGHRS and CDR2 as YFSETQ. The germline V and J ends were trimmed by 7 bases and 4 bases, with 19 bases remaining between them. The CDR3 sequence is 15 residues long. The CDR3, as DNA: TGCGCCAGCGGAAGGACAGAGGCAGGTTCAGATACGCAGTATTTT. Protein sequence: CASGRTEAGSDTQYF.

The chain joins TRBV18 to TRBJ1-2; TRBD1 matches 8 bases. CDR3 length equals 13 residues. Germline CDR1 reads KGHSH; CDR2 reads LQKENI. With V trimmed by 6 bases and J by 7 bases, 7 bases remained unmatched. Here the CDR3 reads CASSRQGTGGYTF. Written as DNA, the CDR3 is TGTGCCAGCTCCCGACAGGGGACGGGTGGCTACACCTTC.

The chain combines TRBV27 with TRBJ2-7; D ambiguous. Germline values: CDR1 MNHEY, CDR2 SMNVEV (reference sequence). Trimming removed 4 bases from V and 3 bases from J, with 10 bases in between. CDR3 size: 13 residues. The DNA for the CDR3 is TGTGCCAGCAGTTATCGACTGTACTACGAGCAGTACTTC. It specifies CASSYRLYYEQYF.

The CDR3 loop is CASSPRDSEYEQYF. CDR3 sequence (DNA): TGTGCCAGCAGCCCCCGGGACAGTGAGTACGAGCAGTACTTC. The chain joins TRBV9 to TRBJ2-7; 7 bases are shared with TRBD1. CDR1 and CDR2 (germline): SGDLS, YYNGEE. Germline trimming cut 4 bases from V and 4 bases from J; bases unmatched to any gene: 8. The CDR3 runs 14 residues.

V gene TRBV5-8 combines with J gene TRBJ1-4, with TRBD1 matching over 7 bases. CDR1 is SGHTS, CDR2 YDEGEE, per germline. V dropped 3 bases and J dropped 2; count of bases not matched to a gene: 7. CDR3 length: 16 amino acids. In DNA, the CDR3 is TGTGCCAGCAGCTCCGGGAAGGGGGCGACTAATGAAAAACTGTTTTTT. Protein sequence: CASSSGKGATNEKLFF.

In this sample, this clone turned up a few times. The CDR3 nucleotides read TGTGCCAGTAGTACATCGGCGGGTCATGGCTACACCTTC. Its protein product is CASSTSAGHGYTF. J is TRBJ1-2 and V is TRBV19; D gene ambiguous. The V end was cut by 4 bases, the J end by 6 bases, with 12 bases between. Germline V gives CDR1 LNHDA, CDR2 SQIVND (reference sequence). This CDR3 is built from 13 residues.